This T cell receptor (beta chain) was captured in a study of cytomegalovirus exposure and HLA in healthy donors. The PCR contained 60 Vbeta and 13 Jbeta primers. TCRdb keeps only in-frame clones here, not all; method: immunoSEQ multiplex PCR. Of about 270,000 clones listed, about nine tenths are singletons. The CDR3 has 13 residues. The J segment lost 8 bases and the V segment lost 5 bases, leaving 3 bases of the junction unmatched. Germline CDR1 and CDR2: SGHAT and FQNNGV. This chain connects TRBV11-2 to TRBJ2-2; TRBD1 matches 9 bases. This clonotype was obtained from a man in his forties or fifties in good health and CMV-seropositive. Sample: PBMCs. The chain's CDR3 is CASSPDRGGELFF. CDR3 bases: TGTGCCAGCAGCCCGGACAGGGGAGGGGAGCTGTTTTTT.